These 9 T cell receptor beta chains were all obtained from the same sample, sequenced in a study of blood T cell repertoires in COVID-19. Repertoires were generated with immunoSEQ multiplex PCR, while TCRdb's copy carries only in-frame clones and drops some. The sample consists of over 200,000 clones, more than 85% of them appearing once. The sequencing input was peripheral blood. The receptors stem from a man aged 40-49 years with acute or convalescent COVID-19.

The CDR3 spells CASTLQQRELDTQYF. Here the CDR3 DNA reads TGTGCCAGCACCCTGCAACAGCGGGAGTTGGATACGCAGTATTTT. The chain recombines TRBV2 with TRBJ2-3, with 8 bases matching TRBD2. There are 15 residues in the CDR3. Germline V gene lookup returns CDR1 SNHLY and CDR2 FYNNEI. V lost 7 bases and J lost 6; bases outside the gene matches: 12. Together with reference TRBV2 and TRBJ2-3, the CDR3 gives the full variable domain: EPEVTQTPSHQVTQMGQEVILRCVPISNHLYFYWYRQILGQKVEFLVSFYNNEISEKSEIFDDQFSVERPDGSNFTLKIRSTKLEDSAMYFCASTLQQRELDTQYFGPGTRLTVL.

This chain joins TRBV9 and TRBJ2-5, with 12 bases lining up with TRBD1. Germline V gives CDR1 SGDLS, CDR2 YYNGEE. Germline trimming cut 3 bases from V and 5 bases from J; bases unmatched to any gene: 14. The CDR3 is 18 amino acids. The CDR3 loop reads CASSAPGQGASGQETQYF. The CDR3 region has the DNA TGTGCCAGCAGCGCACCGGGACAGGGGGCCAGTGGGCAGGAGACCCAGTACTTC.

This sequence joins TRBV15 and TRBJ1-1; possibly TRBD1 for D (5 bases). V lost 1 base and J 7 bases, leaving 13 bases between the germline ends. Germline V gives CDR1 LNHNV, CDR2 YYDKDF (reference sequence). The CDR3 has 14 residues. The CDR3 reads CATSRVGVGDEAFF. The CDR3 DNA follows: TGTGCCACCAGCAGAGTAGGGGTGGGTGATGAAGCTTTCTTT.

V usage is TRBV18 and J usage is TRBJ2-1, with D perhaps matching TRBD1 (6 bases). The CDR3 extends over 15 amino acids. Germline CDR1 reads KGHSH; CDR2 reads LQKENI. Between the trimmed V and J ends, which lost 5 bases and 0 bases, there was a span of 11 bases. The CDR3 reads CASSKQGLSYNEQFF. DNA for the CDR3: TGTGCCAGCTCAAAACAGGGTCTCTCCTACAATGAGCAGTTCTTC.

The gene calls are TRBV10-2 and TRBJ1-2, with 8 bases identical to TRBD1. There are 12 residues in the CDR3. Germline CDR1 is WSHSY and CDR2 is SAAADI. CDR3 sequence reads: CATGGQNYGYTF. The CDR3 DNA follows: TGCGCTACAGGGGGTCAAAACTATGGCTACACCTTC.

As DNA, the CDR3 is TGTGCCAGCCTTGATCAGCCCCAGCATTTT. It translates to CASLDQPQHF. V gene TRBV5-8 combines with J gene TRBJ1-5; D gene ambiguous. V lost 7 bases and J 5 bases, leaving 4 bases between the germline ends. This CDR3 is 10 amino acids long. The germline CDR1 and CDR2 sequences are SGHTS and YDEGEE.

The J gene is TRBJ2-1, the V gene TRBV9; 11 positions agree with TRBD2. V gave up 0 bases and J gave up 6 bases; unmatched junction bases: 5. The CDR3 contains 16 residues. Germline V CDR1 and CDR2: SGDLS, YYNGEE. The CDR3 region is CASSVVASGGFNEQFF. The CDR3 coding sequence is TGTGCCAGCAGCGTAGTGGCTAGCGGGGGGTTCAATGAGCAGTTCTTC.

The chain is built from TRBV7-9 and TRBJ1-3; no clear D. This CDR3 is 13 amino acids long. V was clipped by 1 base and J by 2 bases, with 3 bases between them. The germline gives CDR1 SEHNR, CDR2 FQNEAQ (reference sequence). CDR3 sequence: CASSLDTGNTIYF. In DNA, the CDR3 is TGTGCCAGCAGCTTAGACACTGGAAACACCATATATTTT. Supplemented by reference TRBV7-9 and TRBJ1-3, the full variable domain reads DTGVSQNPRHKITKRGQNVTFRCDPISEHNRLYWYRQTLGQGPEFLTYFQNEAQLEKSRLLSDRFSAERPKGSFSTLEIQRTEQGDSAMYLCASSLDTGNTIYFGEGSWLTVV.

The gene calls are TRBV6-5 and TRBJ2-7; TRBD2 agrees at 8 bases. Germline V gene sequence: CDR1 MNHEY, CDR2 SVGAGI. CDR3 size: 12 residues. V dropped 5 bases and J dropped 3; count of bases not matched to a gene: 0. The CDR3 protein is CASSRGGYEQYF. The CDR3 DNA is TGTGCCAGCAGTCGGGGGGGCTACGAGCAGTACTTC.